This T cell receptor (beta chain) was sequenced in a study of CD4 and CD8 cells across lung adenocarcinoma regions. Many counts were recorded for this clonotype. This CDR3 region has 15 residues. Germline CDR1 MNHNS, CDR2 SASEGT. V lost 1 base to trimming and J lost 4 bases, with 13 bases between them. One entry per CDR3 protein, called by TCRdb with MiXCR from the PCR reads. The repertoire has approximately 25,000 distinct CDR3 sequences, about 50% of them found once; the top ten carry less than 60%. The sequence was obtained from a male donor with lung adenocarcinoma. The CD4 and CD8 labels of this study may be unreliable. The chain joins TRBV6-1 to TRBJ1-2; D remains unclear. Source material: CD8+ T cells from the center of a lung tumor. CDR3 nucleotide sequence: TGTGCCAGCAGTGAAGGTGGCAGGTTCGGCTATGGCTACACCTTC. Its translation is CASSEGGRFGYGYTF.